What follows describes a single TCR beta chain. What it recognizes is unknown. The junction shows a germline mismatch at one end, possibly a read error. The record originates from a study of T cells in localized non-small cell lung cancer. Generated by immunoSEQ multiplex PCR, the TCRdb table keeps only in-frame clones and is missing some. The sample holds 50,000 to 65,000 clones; about four fifths are singletons and the top ten take around 4.3%. The germline gives CDR1 SGHDN, CDR2 FVKESK. The CDR3 totals 11 residues. Whole-study findings and limits: The study linked higher blood T cell density to longer overall survival. Of the top 100 tumor clones, median roughly 55 were in adjacent lung, approximately 28 among its top 100. Adjacent uninvolved lung had the highest clonality, suggesting focused antigen responses. Only one tumor region was sequenced, so heterogeneity remains possible.

V is TRBV14 and J is TRBJ2-1; 7 bases match TRBD2. This material consisted of PBMCs, taken before any cancer treatment. The sequence was collected from a man aged 35-69 years with stage II lung adenocarcinoma. CDR3 loop: CASSQGRERFF. In DNA, the CDR3 is TGTGCCAGCAGCCAAGGGCGGGAGCGGTTCTTC.